This T cell receptor (beta chain) was sequenced during a study of T-cell reconstitution after alpha-beta-depleted transplantation in children. Study-wide points: After one year, T-cell counts and TCRbeta diversity mostly came from new T cells. Roughly two months post-transplant, alpha-beta T cells reportedly originated from several hundred graft clones that had expanded.

This clonotype showed up just a few times. Its antigen is currently unknown. Library preparation (for TCRbeta) was performed with unique molecular identifiers. TCRdb re-analysed the PCR reads in MiXCR, keeping a single row per CDR3 protein. The sample yields about 640,000 distinct CDR3 sequences, 10% to 15% seen once. The source material was PBMCs, mostly from graft donor cells, sampled 360 days after TCRalphabeta/CD19-depleted stem cell transplant. This TCR came from a male patient younger than 18 who had a stem cell transplant for acute myeloid leukemia, so the T cells may come from the graft donor.

The CDR3 reads CSATRQGGNTGELFF. The CDR3 bases are TGCAGCGCTACCCGTCAGGGGGGGAACACCGGGGAGCTGTTTTTT. The genes are TRBV29-1 and TRBJ2-2, with D possibly TRBD1 on 7 matching bases. V was trimmed by 7 bases and J by 1 base, leaving 16 bases between them. This CDR3 comprises 15 residues. The germline gives CDR1 SQVTM, CDR2 ANQGSEA.